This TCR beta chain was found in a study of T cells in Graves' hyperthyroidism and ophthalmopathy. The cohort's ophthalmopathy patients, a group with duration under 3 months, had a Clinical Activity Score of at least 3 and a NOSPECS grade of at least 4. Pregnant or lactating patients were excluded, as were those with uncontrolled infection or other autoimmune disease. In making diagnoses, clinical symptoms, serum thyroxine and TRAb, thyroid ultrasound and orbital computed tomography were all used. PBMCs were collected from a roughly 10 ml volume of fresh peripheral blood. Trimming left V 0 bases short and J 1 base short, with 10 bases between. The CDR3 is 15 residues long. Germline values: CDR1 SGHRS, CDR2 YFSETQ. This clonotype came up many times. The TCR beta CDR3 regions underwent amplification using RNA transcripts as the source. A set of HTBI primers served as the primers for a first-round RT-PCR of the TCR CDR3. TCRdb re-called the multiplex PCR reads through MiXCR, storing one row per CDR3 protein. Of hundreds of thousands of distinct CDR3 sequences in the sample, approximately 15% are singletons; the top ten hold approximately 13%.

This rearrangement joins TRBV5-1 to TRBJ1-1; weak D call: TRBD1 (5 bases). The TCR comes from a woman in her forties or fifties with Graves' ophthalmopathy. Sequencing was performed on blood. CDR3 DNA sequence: TGCGCCAGCAGCTTGGGCAGGGCGGGGAACACTGAAGCTTTCTTT. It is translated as CASSLGRAGNTEAFF.